The entry below gives a single T cell receptor beta chain sequence along with its context. From germline, CDR1 is SNHLY and CDR2 FYNNEI. The V gene end was trimmed by 4 bases and the J gene end by 0 bases; junction bases not matched to a gene: 6. The CDR3 covers 16 residues. This specimen comes from a study of blood T cell repertoires in COVID-19. Study information: The analysed material was cDNA or gDNA that came from T cells, B-cell-depleted T cells, or PBMCs.

Some clones are missing from TCRdb's copy, which holds only in-frame ones; the method was immunoSEQ multiplex PCR. Among some 250,000 clones listed, roughly 90% were seen once. This TCR came from a man aged 25 to 45 with active or convalescent COVID-19. The chain has TRBV2 and TRBJ1-5, with TRBD1 matching over 7 bases. Sequencing input: peripheral blood. The CDR3 protein is CASSGTGDYSNQPQHF. The CDR3 nucleotides read TGTGCCAGCAGTGGGACAGGAGACTATAGCAATCAGCCCCAGCATTTT.